The 7 T cell receptor beta chains in this list originate from one sample, sequenced in a study of identical twins. MiXCR, applied by TCRdb to the 5' RACE reads, yields one record per CDR3 protein. The sample lists 400,000 to 550,000 distinct CDR3 sequences, 20% to 25% occurring once. These same records also appear under a second study, on T cells expressing NK-cell markers.

The specimen was CD4+ T cells sorted from blood. Receptors were obtained from a woman aged 18-35 years in good health.

This chain joins TRBV15 and TRBJ2-2; D may be TRBD1 (6 bases). Germline CDR1 LNHNV, CDR2 YYDKDF (reference sequence). Trimming took 5 bases from V and 5 from J, leaving 18 bases between them. The CDR3 covers 16 residues. The CDR3 DNA reads as TGTGCCACCAGCGGGGGACCGACAGGCAGGACCGGGGAGCTGTTTTTT. This encodes CATSGGPTGRTGELFF.

The J gene is TRBJ2-5, the V gene TRBV4-2; D call uncertain. The germline V gene has CDR1 LGHNA and CDR2 YNFKEQ. This CDR3 contains 15 residues. Trimming took off 0 bases at V and 2 bases at J, with 10 bases between the two ends. CDR3 sequence (DNA): TGTGCCAGCAGCCAAGATGCTTGGCGGCAAGAGACCCAGTACTTC. Residues: CASSQDAWRQETQYF.

The chain has TRBV20-1 and TRBJ2-3; D is possibly TRBD1 or TRBD2 (5 bases each). The V gene's germline CDR1 is DFQATT and CDR2 SNEGSKA (reference sequence). The CDR3 is 13 amino acids. Trimming pared 6 bases from V and 1 base from J, leaving 11 bases between. The DNA for the CDR3 is TGCAGTGCGAGTCGGGACGGCACAGATACGCAGTATTTT. This gives the protein CSASRDGTDTQYF.

The table lists this clonotype with many counts. This chain connects TRBV12-3 or TRBV12-4 to TRBJ2-3, with TRBD1 as a possible D gene (5 bases). V shed 8 bases and J shed 10 bases, with 19 bases lying between them. The CDR3 has 13 residues. The DNA for the CDR3 is TGTGCCAGCTCGGTCCGGATCGACAGAGCGCAGTATTTT. Protein: CASSVRIDRAQYF.

The chain employs TRBV7-2 and TRBJ1-2; tentative D call: TRBD1 (5 bases). This CDR3 spans 14 amino acids. Trimming took 6 bases from V and 4 from J, leaving 15 bases between them. Germline V gene data show CDR1 as SGHTA and CDR2 as FQGNSA. The CDR3 DNA follows: TGTGCCAGCAGGGTTAATTCAGGGCTCTATGGCTACACCTTC. Translated, it gives CASRVNSGLYGYTF.

V is TRBV29-1 and J is TRBJ2-1, with 10 bases identical to TRBD2. Germline V gives CDR1 SQVTM, CDR2 ANQGSEA. This CDR3 is 14 amino acids long. J lost 5 bases, V lost 6 bases, and 7 bases had no gene match. The CDR3 region is CSVKREGHDNEQFF. In DNA, the CDR3 is TGCAGCGTGAAGCGGGAGGGCCATGACAATGAGCAGTTCTTC.

The rearrangement links TRBV15 to TRBJ2-2, with unresolved D. The V gene's germline CDR1 is LNHNV and CDR2 YYDKDF (reference sequence). This CDR3 comprises 14 residues. V was pared by 0 bases and J by 5 bases, with 7 bases between. The CDR3 here is CATSREIYTGELFF. The CDR3 DNA follows: TGTGCCACCAGCAGAGAAATCTATACCGGGGAGCTGTTTTTT.